Shown below are 28 T cell receptor beta chains from a single sample sequenced in a study of control samples from healthy donors and cancer patients. Generated by immunoSEQ multiplex PCR, the TCRdb table keeps only in-frame clones and is missing some. Here the sample spans 95,000 to 150,000 clones, 87% being singletons. Sequenced sample: blood. These TCRs come from a man aged 18 to 29 in good health.

For this clone: Sequence at one end of the junction differs from germline and may be a read error. The chain couples TRBV7-7 to TRBJ2-3, with D unresolved. CDR1 SSHAT and CDR2 FNYEAQ come from the germline V gene (reference sequence). This CDR3 has 15 residues. The CDR3, as DNA: TGTGCTAGCAGCTCCGACGGGTCTAGCACAGATACGCAGTATTTT. This codes for CASSSDGSSTDTQYF.

The gene calls are TRBV18 and TRBJ2-7, with 7 bases fitting TRBD1. Germline V CDR1 and CDR2: KGHSH, LQKENI. The CDR3 is 13 amino acids. Trimming cost V 3 bases and J 7 bases; bases outside gene matches: 6. The CDR3 region has the DNA TGTGCCAGCTCACCCTACAGGGGTAGGGAGCAGTACTTC. Translated: CASSPYRGREQYF.

The chain has TRBV7-9 and TRBJ1-5; D possibly corresponds to TRBD1 (5 bases). CDR1 SEHNR and CDR2 FQNEAQ come from the germline V gene (reference sequence). The CDR3 sequence is 18 residues long. V lost 3 bases, J lost 5 bases, and 23 bases lay in between. The CDR3 nucleotides are TGTGCCAGCAGCTTCAGCGGGGTACAGGCCCTAAGAGATCAGCCCCAGCATTTT. This codes for CASSFSGVQALRDQPQHF. Based on the CDR3 plus reference TRBV7-9 and TRBJ1-5, the full variable domain is DTGVSQNPRHKITKRGQNVTFRCDPISEHNRLYWYRQTLGQGPEFLTYFQNEAQLEKSRLLSDRFSAERPKGSFSTLEIQRTEQGDSAMYLCASSFSGVQALRDQPQHFGDGTRLSIL.

The chain combines TRBV6-5 with TRBJ1-5, with no clear D. V shed 7 bases and J shed 0 bases, with 13 bases lying between them. This CDR3 spans 15 amino acids. Germline V gene sequence: CDR1 MNHEY, CDR2 SVGAGI. In DNA form, the CDR3 reads TGTGCCAGCAAGGTGTCCGGGGATAGCAATCAGCCCCAGCATTTT. It codes for CASKVSGDSNQPQHF.

The chain couples TRBV6-4 to TRBJ2-1; 7 bases line up with TRBD2. CDR1 is MRHNA and CDR2 is SNTAGT in the germline V gene. The trim removed 1 base at V and 10 bases at J, leaving 13 bases unmatched. The CDR3 loop spans 16 amino acids. DNA for the CDR3: TGTGCCAGCAGTGACTATCCCAAAACGGGAGGTGGCGAGCAGTTCTTC. It translates to CASSDYPKTGGGEQFF.

The gene calls are TRBV10-3 and TRBJ1-1, with D maybe TRBD1 (5 bases). The germline V gene has CDR1 ENHRY and CDR2 SYGVKD. This CDR3 has 13 amino acids. V lost 4 bases and J 4 bases, leaving 10 bases between the germline ends. This CDR3 is CAISADSITEAFF. The CDR3 DNA sequence: TGTGCCATCAGTGCTGACAGTATCACTGAAGCTTTCTTT.

This clone was counted once. The chain recombines TRBV19 with TRBJ1-2; TRBD1 aligns across 9 bases. The germline CDR1 and CDR2 sequences are LNHDA and SQIVND (reference sequence). This CDR3 is 15 amino acids long. With V trimmed by 3 bases and J by 3 bases, 5 bases remained unmatched. For the CDR3, the DNA is TGTGCCAGTAGTATGGCGACAGGGGGTTACTATGGCTACACCTTC. Translation: CASSMATGGYYGYTF.

This chain links TRBV7-3 with TRBJ2-7, with D uncertain. Germline loops: CDR1 SGHTA, CDR2 FQGTGA. The CDR3 extends over 13 amino acids. Between the trimmed V and J ends, which lost 3 bases and 2 bases, there was a span of 8 bases. CDR3 amino acids: CASSLYATYEQYF. The DNA of the CDR3 is TGTGCCAGCAGCTTGTATGCTACCTACGAGCAGTACTTC.

This clone was counted a single time. The gene calls are TRBV12-3 or TRBV12-4 and TRBJ2-7; D gene uncertain. With 0 bases removed from V and 5 bases from J, the gap between germline ends came to 2 bases. This CDR3 has 11 amino acids. CDR3 protein: CASSLAHEQYF. For the CDR3, the DNA is TGTGCCAGCAGTTTAGCCCACGAGCAGTACTTC.

The chain employs TRBV6-5 and TRBJ2-2; TRBD1 might be the D (6 bases). Looked up from germline, CDR1 is MNHEY and CDR2 is SVGAGI. The CDR3 sequence is 12 residues long. V lost 10 bases and J 1 base, leaving 7 bases between the germline ends. The CDR3 bases are TGTGCCACACAGGGGAACACCGGGGAGCTGTTTTTT. Translated: CATQGNTGELFF.

The J gene is TRBJ2-1, the V gene TRBV2; 10 bases line up with TRBD2. J lost 5 bases, V lost 2 bases, and 3 bases had no gene match. Germline V gene lookup returns CDR1 SNHLY and CDR2 FYNNEI. The CDR3 has 15 residues. The CDR3 DNA is TGTGCCAGCAGTGAAACTAGCGGGGAAAACAATGAGCAGTTCTTC. Residues: CASSETSGENNEQFF.

The CDR3 loop is CASSTSGALEYEQYF. The DNA of the CDR3 is TGTGCCAGCAGCACATCAGGGGCCCTCGAATACGAGCAGTACTTC. This chain joins TRBV9 and TRBJ2-7; maybe TRBD1 (6 bases). The CDR3 has 15 amino acids. V was shortened by 4 bases and J by 4 bases, with 18 bases between the two germline ends. CDR1 is SGDLS, CDR2 YYNGEE, per germline. The full variable domain, rest sourced from reference TRBV9 and TRBJ2-7, is DSGVTQTPKHLITATGQRVTLRCSPRSGDLSVYWYQQSLDQGLQFLIQYYNGEERAKGNILERFSAQQFPDLHSELNLSSLELGDSALYFCASSTSGALEYEQYFGPGTRLTVT.

The V call is TRBV12-2, the J call TRBJ2-3; the table names TRBD2, a call not compared with the DNA. TRBV12-2 is tagged as a pseudogene. This CDR3 has 20 residues. The CDR3, as DNA: TGTGCAAGTCGCTTACTCTTCCCGGGACTAGCGGGAGCGGACACAGATACGCAGTATTTT. This translates into CASRLLFPGLAGADTDTQYF.

This rearrangement joins TRBV21-1 to TRBJ2-7. TRBV21-1 is a pseudogene. CDR3 length equals 14 residues. CDR3 in amino acids: CASSKIEGPHEQYF. As DNA, the CDR3 is TGTGCCAGCAGCAAAATCGAGGGACCCCACGAGCAGTACTTC.

This sequence joins TRBV10-3 and TRBJ2-1, with 7 bases matching TRBD1. This CDR3 has 14 amino acids. Trimming removed 3 bases from V and 5 bases from J; junction bases left unmatched: 4. Looked up from germline, CDR1 is ENHRY and CDR2 is SYGVKD. CDR3 in amino acids: CAISETGDDNEQFF. As DNA, the CDR3 is TGTGCCATCAGTGAAACAGGGGATGACAATGAGCAGTTCTTC.

The rearrangement links TRBV7-3 to TRBJ2-1, with 7 bases matching TRBD1. The V gene's germline CDR1 is SGHTA and CDR2 FQGTGA. The CDR3 sequence is 13 residues long. The junction had 1 base not matched to a gene; V was cut back by 5 bases and J by 3 bases. CDR3 protein: CASSQGDYNEQFF. The CDR3 nucleotides are TGTGCCAGCAGCCAGGGGGACTACAATGAGCAGTTCTTC.

In its sample, this clone was seen a few times. The V gene is TRBV6-4, the J gene TRBJ2-6; no clear D. The CDR3 runs to 14 residues. V lost 2 bases and J 0 bases, leaving 2 bases between the germline ends. Per the germline V gene, CDR1 is MRHNA and CDR2 is SNTAGT. CDR3 region: CASSDNSGANVLTF. The CDR3 nucleotides read TGTGCCAGCAGTGACAACTCTGGGGCCAACGTCCTGACTTTC.

The chain has TRBV7-3 and TRBJ2-6, with no clear D. Germline CDR1 and CDR2: SGHTA and FQGTGA. The CDR3 totals 15 residues. Trimming shortened V by 1 base and J by 2 bases, and 6 bases separated the two germline ends. CDR3: CASSLKLTGANVLTF. The DNA for the CDR3 is TGTGCCAGCAGCTTAAAATTAACTGGGGCCAACGTCCTGACTTTC. Supplemented by reference TRBV7-3 and TRBJ2-6, the full variable domain reads GAGVSQTPSNKVTEKGKYVELRCDPISGHTALYWYRQSLGQGPEFLIYFQGTGAADDSGLPNDRFFAVRPEGSVSTLKIQRTERGDSAVYLCASSLKLTGANVLTFGAGSRLTVL.

The V and J genes are TRBV6-5 and TRBJ1-4; maybe TRBD1 (5 bases). The CDR3 length is 15 residues. Trimming shortened V by 0 bases and J by 8 bases, and 13 bases separated the two germline ends. Germline V CDR1 and CDR2: MNHEY, SVGAGI. CDR3 in amino acids: CASSYSQGLREKLFF. CDR3 nucleotides: TGTGCCAGCAGTTACTCGCAGGGACTACGGGAAAAACTGTTTTTT.

DNA for the CDR3: TGTGCCAGCTCACCAGGGCAGGGGGCCACCACTGAAGCTTTCTTT. Its protein is CASSPGQGATTEAFF. J is TRBJ1-1 and V is TRBV18; 8 nucleotides agree with TRBD1. The V gene end was trimmed by 2 bases and the J gene end by 4 bases; junction bases not matched to a gene: 6. Germline CDR1 KGHSH, CDR2 LQKENI. CDR3 length: 15 amino acids.

The chain is built from TRBV7-3 and TRBJ1-3, with 9 positions matching TRBD1. This CDR3 spans 16 amino acids. Trimming at V came to 0 bases and at J to 0 bases, leaving 0 bases not matched to a gene. Germline CDR1 is SGHTA and CDR2 is FQGTGA. In nucleotides, the CDR3 is TGTGCCAGCAGCTTAACGGGACAGGGCTCTGGAAACACCATATATTTT. This sequence encodes CASSLTGQGSGNTIYF. The variable domain in full, completed from reference TRBV7-3 and TRBJ1-3, reads GAGVSQTPSNKVTEKGKYVELRCDPISGHTALYWYRQSLGQGPEFLIYFQGTGAADDSGLPNDRFFAVRPEGSVSTLKIQRTERGDSAVYLCASSLTGQGSGNTIYFGEGSWLTVV.

V usage is TRBV18 and J usage is TRBJ1-1; 9 nucleotides match TRBD1. This CDR3 has 13 residues. CDR1 KGHSH and CDR2 LQKENI come from the germline V gene. Germline trimming cut 8 bases from V and 2 bases from J; bases unmatched to any gene: 3. Written as DNA, the CDR3 is TGTGCCAGCCGACAGGGGGTAAACACTGAAGCTTTCTTT. Its translation: CASRQGVNTEAFF.

Concerning this clone: At one of its ends the junction is not consistent with the germline gene, which may arise from a read error. This rearrangement joins TRBV19 to TRBJ2-1; the D gene is possibly TRBD2 (5 bases). Per the germline V gene, CDR1 is LNHDA and CDR2 is SQIVND (reference sequence). This CDR3 has 12 amino acids. CDR3 sequence reads: CACRGSYNEQFF. The DNA for the CDR3 is TGCGCTTGTCGGGGCTCCTACAATGAGCAGTTCTTC.

The genes are TRBV6-5 and TRBJ1-6, with a tentative D call TRBD1 (5 bases). The V and J ends lost 9 bases and 7 bases respectively, with 19 bases between them. The CDR3 is 15 residues long. Looked up from germline, CDR1 is MNHEY and CDR2 is SVGAGI. This CDR3 reads CASIPGRGLNSPLHF. CDR3 nucleotides: TGTGCCAGTATCCCTGGACGGGGCTTAAATTCACCCCTCCACTTT.

V and J are TRBV27 and TRBJ1-6; 10 positions agree with TRBD1. Germline V gene sequence: CDR1 MNHEY, CDR2 SMNVEV (reference sequence). The CDR3 loop spans 14 amino acids. The V gene end was trimmed by 8 bases and the J gene end by 4 bases; junction bases not matched to a gene: 2. The CDR3 DNA sequence: TGTGCCAGCGGACAGGGGGGATATAATTCACCCCTCCACTTT. This translates into CASGQGGYNSPLHF.

V and J are TRBV30 and TRBJ1-6; D gene uncertain. Germline loops: CDR1 GTSNPN, CDR2 SVGIG (reference sequence). V gave up 3 bases and J gave up 7 bases, with 7 bases separating them. This CDR3 has 12 residues. The CDR3 DNA sequence: TGTGCCTGGAGAGCCCCCAATTCACCCCTCCACTTT. As protein: CAWRAPNSPLHF.

The V call is TRBV7-9, the J call TRBJ2-7; 8 bases match TRBD1. Trimming removed 0 bases from V and 7 bases from J; junction bases left unmatched: 5. This CDR3 has 14 amino acids. Germline assignment: CDR1 SEHNR and CDR2 FQNEAQ (reference sequence). The CDR3 nucleotides read TGTGCCAGCAGCTTAGCCGGACAGGGTTTGGAGCAGTACTTC. This translates into CASSLAGQGLEQYF. Full variable domain (remainder filled in from reference TRBV7-9 and TRBJ2-7): DTGVSQNPRHKITKRGQNVTFRCDPISEHNRLYWYRQTLGQGPEFLTYFQNEAQLEKSRLLSDRFSAERPKGSFSTLEIQRTEQGDSAMYLCASSLAGQGLEQYFGPGTRLTVT.

J is TRBJ2-2 and V is TRBV5-1; D may correspond to TRBD1 or TRBD2 (5 bases each). The length of the CDR3 is 13 residues. With 4 bases removed from V and 5 bases from J, the gap between germline ends came to 9 bases. Per germline, CDR1 SGHRS and CDR2 YFSETQ. CDR3 sequence (DNA): TGCGCCAGCAGCCGGGACGGAACCGGGGAGCTGTTTTTT. Its translation is CASSRDGTGELFF.